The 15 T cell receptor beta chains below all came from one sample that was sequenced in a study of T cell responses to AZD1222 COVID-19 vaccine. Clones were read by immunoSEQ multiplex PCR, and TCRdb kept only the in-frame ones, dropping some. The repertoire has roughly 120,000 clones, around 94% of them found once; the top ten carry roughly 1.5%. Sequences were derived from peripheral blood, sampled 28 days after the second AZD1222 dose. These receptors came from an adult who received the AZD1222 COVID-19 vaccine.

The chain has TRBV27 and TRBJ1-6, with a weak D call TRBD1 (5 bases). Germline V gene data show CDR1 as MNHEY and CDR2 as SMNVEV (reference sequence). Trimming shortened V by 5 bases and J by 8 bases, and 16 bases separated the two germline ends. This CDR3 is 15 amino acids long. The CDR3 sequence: CASSPQVSSYSPLHF. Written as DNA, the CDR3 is TGTGCCAGCAGTCCACAGGTCTCTTCTTATTCACCCCTCCACTTT.

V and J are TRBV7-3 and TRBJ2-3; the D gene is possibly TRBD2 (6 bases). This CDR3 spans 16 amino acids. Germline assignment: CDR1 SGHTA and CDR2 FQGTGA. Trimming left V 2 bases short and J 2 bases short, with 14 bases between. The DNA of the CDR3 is TGTGCCAGCAGCTTATTTGGGGCGGGACTCACAGATACGCAGTATTTT. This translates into CASSLFGAGLTDTQYF.

CDR3 DNA: TGTGCCAGTGTTCGGGACGGAACTAACTATGGCTACACCTTC. Its translation is CASVRDGTNYGYTF. The rearrangement uses TRBV19 and TRBJ1-2; D perhaps matches TRBD1 (5 bases). The V gene's germline CDR1 is LNHDA and CDR2 SQIVND (reference sequence). Trimming removed 8 bases from V and 0 bases from J, with 13 bases in between. This CDR3 has 14 amino acids.

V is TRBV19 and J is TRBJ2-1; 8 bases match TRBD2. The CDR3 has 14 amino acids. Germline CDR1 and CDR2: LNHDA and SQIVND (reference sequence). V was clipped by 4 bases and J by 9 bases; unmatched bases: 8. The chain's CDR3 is CASSTLAGTTEQFF. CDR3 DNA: TGTGCCAGTAGTACGTTAGCGGGAACAACTGAGCAGTTCTTC.

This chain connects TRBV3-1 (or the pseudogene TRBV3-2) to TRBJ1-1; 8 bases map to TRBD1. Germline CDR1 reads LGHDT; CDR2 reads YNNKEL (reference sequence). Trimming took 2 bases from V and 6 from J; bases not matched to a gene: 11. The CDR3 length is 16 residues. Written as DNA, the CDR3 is TGTGCCAGCAGCCAACCCAGGGGGCGTAATATCGCTGAAGCTTTCTTT. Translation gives CASSQPRGRNIAEAFF.

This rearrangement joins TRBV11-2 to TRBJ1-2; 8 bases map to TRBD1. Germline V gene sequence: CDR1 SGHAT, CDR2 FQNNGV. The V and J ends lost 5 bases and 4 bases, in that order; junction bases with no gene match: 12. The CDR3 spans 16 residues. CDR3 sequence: CASSPSQGVLFYGYTF. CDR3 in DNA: TGTGCCAGCAGCCCATCACAGGGGGTTCTTTTCTATGGCTACACCTTC. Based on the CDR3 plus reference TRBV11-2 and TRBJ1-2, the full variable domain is EAGVAQSPRYKIIEKRQSVAFWCNPISGHATLYWYQQILGQGPKLLIQFQNNGVVDDSQLPKDRFSAERLKGVDSTLKIQPAKLEDSAVYLCASSPSQGVLFYGYTFGSGTRLTVV.

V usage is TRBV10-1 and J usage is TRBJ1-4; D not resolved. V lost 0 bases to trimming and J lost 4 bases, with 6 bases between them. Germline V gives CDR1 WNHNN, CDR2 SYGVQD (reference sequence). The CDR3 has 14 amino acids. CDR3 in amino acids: CASSESGINEKLFF. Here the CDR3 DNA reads TGCGCCAGCAGTGAGTCCGGGATTAATGAAAAACTGTTTTTT.

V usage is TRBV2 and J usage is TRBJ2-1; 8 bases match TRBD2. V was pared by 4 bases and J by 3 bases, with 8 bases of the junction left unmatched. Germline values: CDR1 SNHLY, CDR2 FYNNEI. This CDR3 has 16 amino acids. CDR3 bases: TGTGCCAGCAGTGGAATGGGACTAGGGGGCTACAATGAGCAGTTCTTC. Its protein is CASSGMGLGGYNEQFF.

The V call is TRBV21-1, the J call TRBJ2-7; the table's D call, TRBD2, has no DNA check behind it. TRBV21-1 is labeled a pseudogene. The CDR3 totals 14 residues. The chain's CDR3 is CASSSPGLPYEQYF. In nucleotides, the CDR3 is TGTGCCAGCAGCTCGCCGGGACTTCCCTACGAGCAGTACTTC.

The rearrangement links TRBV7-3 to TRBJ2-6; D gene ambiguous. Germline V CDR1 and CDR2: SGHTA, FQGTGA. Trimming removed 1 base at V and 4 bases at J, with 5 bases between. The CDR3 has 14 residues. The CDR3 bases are TGTGCCAGCAGCTTAAGCGCCGGGGCCAACGTCCTGACTTTC. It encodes CASSLSAGANVLTF.

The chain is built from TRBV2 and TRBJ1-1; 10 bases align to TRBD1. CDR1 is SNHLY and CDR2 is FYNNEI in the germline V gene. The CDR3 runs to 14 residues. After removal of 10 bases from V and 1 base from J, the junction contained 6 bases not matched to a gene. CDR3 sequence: CAIGTGVPNTEAFF. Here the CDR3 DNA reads TGTGCCATCGGGACAGGGGTCCCGAACACTGAAGCTTTCTTT.

The DNA of the CDR3 is TGCAGTGCTAGTATCCTAAGGAACACTGAAGCTTTCTTT. Translating gives CSASILRNTEAFF. The chain is built from TRBV20-1 and TRBJ1-1; D uncertain. V lost 3 bases and J 1 base, leaving 9 bases between the germline ends. Germline V gene data show CDR1 as DFQATT and CDR2 as SNEGSKA (reference sequence). There are 13 residues in the CDR3.

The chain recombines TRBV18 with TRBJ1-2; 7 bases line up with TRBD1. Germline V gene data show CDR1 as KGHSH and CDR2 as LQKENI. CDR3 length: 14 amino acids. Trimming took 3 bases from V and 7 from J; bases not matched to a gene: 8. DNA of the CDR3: TGTGCCAGCTCACCGTCGGACAGGAGTAGTGGCTACACCTTC. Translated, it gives CASSPSDRSSGYTF.

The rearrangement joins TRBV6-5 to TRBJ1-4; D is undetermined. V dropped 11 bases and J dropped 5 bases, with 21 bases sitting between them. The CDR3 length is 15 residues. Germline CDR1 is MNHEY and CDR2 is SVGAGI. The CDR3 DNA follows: TGTGCCGGAGGGTGGGGTTCTGGCACGAATGAAAAACTGTTTTTT. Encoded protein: CAGGWGSGTNEKLFF.

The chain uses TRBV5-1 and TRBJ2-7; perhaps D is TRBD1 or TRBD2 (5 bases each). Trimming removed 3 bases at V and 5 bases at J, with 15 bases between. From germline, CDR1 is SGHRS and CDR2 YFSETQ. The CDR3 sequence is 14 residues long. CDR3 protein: CASSSSGTLHEQYF. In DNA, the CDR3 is TGCGCCAGCAGCTCTTCCGGGACCCTTCACGAGCAGTACTTC.